This T cell receptor beta chain was documented in a study of CD8+ T cells in alopecia areata. Comments on this clone: Its antigen is unknown.

This CDR3 has 13 residues. Germline assignment: CDR1 SQVTM and CDR2 ANQGSEA. The V and J ends lost 6 bases and 4 bases, in that order; junction bases with no gene match: 8. Reverse transcribed after extraction, RNA yielded cDNA as the sequencing template. Some clones are missing from TCRdb's copy, which holds only in-frame ones; the method was immunoSEQ multiplex PCR. The table includes about 300,000 clones, 58% detected once. Treatment indicated: oral pan-JAK inhibitor, 5-10 mg twice daily. Study-level results: Affected lesional scalp, above all in alopecia totalis/universalis, was more clonal than normal scalp.

The chain recombines TRBV29-1 with TRBJ1-1; 7 bases map to TRBD1. This TCR came from a human donor with alopecia areata. Sequences were derived from CD4+ T cells sorted from blood, sampled at week 24, from a patient treated with tofacitinib. The CDR3 loop reads CSVYRGGGTEAFF. For the CDR3, the DNA is TGCAGCGTCTACAGGGGAGGGGGCACTGAAGCTTTCTTT. Looking up the rest from reference TRBV29-1 and TRBJ1-1 gives the full variable domain: SAVISQKPSRDICQRGTSLTIQCQVDSQVTMMFWYRQQPGQSLTLIATANQGSEATYESGFVIDKFPISRPNLTFSTLTVSNMSPEDSSIYLCSVYRGGGTEAFFGQGTRLTVV.